The 22 T cell receptor beta chains given below trace back to one sample, sequenced in a study of blood T cells in healthy people across ages. Next came a second PCR, run for about 6 to 12 cycles, which used a sample-barcoded 5' primer along with a J-beta primer mix. TCRdb ran MiXCR on the 5' RACE reads and lists one entry per CDR3 protein. Here the sample spans roughly 2 million distinct CDR3 sequences, around half being singletons. Sequencing was done on a sample of blood. The receptors come from a middle-aged woman in good health.

The chain has TRBV20-1 and TRBJ1-2; a possible D gene is TRBD1 (6 bases). This CDR3 is built from 10 residues. Per germline, CDR1 DFQATT and CDR2 SNEGSKA (reference sequence). Deletions cut 7 bases from V and 3 bases from J, with 6 bases between. As DNA, the CDR3 is TGCAGTGGGACAGACTATGGCTACACCTTC. Protein sequence: CSGTDYGYTF.

Only a few counts were recorded for this clonotype. The chain couples TRBV29-1 to TRBJ2-7; D is possibly TRBD1 (6 bases). The CDR3 loop spans 13 amino acids. Germline V gene sequence: CDR1 SQVTM, CDR2 ANQGSEA. V lost 4 bases to trimming and J lost 4 bases, with 14 bases between them. CDR3 DNA sequence: TGCAGCGTTGGGTCAGGGGATTATTACGAGCAGTACTTC. This encodes CSVGSGDYYEQYF.

This clonotype was detected many times. V and J are TRBV4-1 and TRBJ2-7; no clear D. The V end was cut by 2 bases, the J end by 2 bases, with 13 bases between. The V gene's germline CDR1 is MGHRA and CDR2 YSYEKL. This CDR3 contains 15 residues. The CDR3 is CASSQPGLRTYEQYF. The CDR3 DNA reads TGCGCCAGCAGCCAACCGGGCCTTAGGACCTACGAGCAGTACTTC.

The chain recombines TRBV12-3 or TRBV12-4 with TRBJ2-1; the match to TRBD1 covers 8 bases. The V gene end was trimmed by 3 bases and the J gene end by 4 bases; junction bases not matched to a gene: 8. The CDR3 length is 16 residues. In DNA, the CDR3 is TGTGCCAGCAGTTTTGGACAGGGTTCGGGTTACAATGAGCAGTTCTTC. Its protein is CASSFGQGSGYNEQFF.

This clonotype was counted once. The chain employs TRBV6-5 and TRBJ1-6, with D hard to call. Trimming stripped 0 bases from V and 0 bases from J, with 15 bases between. The germline gives CDR1 MNHEY, CDR2 SVGAGI. The length of the CDR3 is 19 residues. CDR3: CASSYSMSIGSSYNSPLHF. The CDR3 DNA reads as TGTGCCAGCAGTTACTCGATGAGCATAGGGAGCTCCTATAATTCACCCCTCCACTTT.

The chain joins TRBV5-1 to TRBJ2-6; tentative D call: TRBD1 (5 bases). This CDR3 is 14 amino acids long. V was trimmed by 7 bases and J by 3 bases, leaving 11 bases between them. Germline CDR1 reads SGHRS; CDR2 reads YFSETQ. For the CDR3, the DNA is TGCGCCAGCTTCAAGGGGTTTGGGGCCAACGTCCTGACTTTC. It codes for CASFKGFGANVLTF.

This chain links TRBV6-5 with TRBJ2-7, with a weak D call TRBD2 (7 bases). Germline CDR1 is MNHEY and CDR2 is SVGAGI. Trimming stripped 4 bases from V and 8 bases from J, with 18 bases between. The CDR3 sequence is 14 residues long. CDR3 nucleotides: TGTGCCAGCAGTTTCGGGGGGCCCGCAGAGCAGCAGTACTTC. Its translation: CASSFGGPAEQQYF.

This clonotype showed up just a few times. V is TRBV15 and J is TRBJ1-2, with D unresolved. The CDR3 is 14 amino acids. V was pared by 0 bases and J by 4 bases, with 9 bases between. The germline V gene has CDR1 LNHNV and CDR2 YYDKDF (reference sequence). CDR3: CATSRDGSGYGYTF. The DNA for the CDR3 is TGTGCCACCAGCAGAGACGGGTCAGGCTATGGCTACACCTTC.

The chain recombines TRBV20-1 with TRBJ2-3; no clear D gene. Germline values: CDR1 DFQATT, CDR2 SNEGSKA (reference sequence). V dropped 0 bases and J dropped 0 bases, with 10 bases sitting between them. This CDR3 region has 15 residues. The DNA of the CDR3 is TGCAGTGCTAGAGATCCGGCAGCTAGCACAGATACGCAGTATTTT. Amino acids: CSARDPAASTDTQYF.

As concerns this clonotype: At one of its ends the junction is not consistent with the germline gene, which may arise from a read error. This chain links TRBV6-2 or TRBV6-3 with TRBJ2-4, with 7 positions matching TRBD2. The assigned J gene may be wrong: the sequence end matches TRBJ2-7 better. CDR1 and CDR2 (germline): MNHEY, SVGEGT. CDR3 length: 15 amino acids. The CDR3 sequence is CVSSRSGLVSYEQYF. The CDR3 nucleotides are TGTGTCAGCAGCCGCAGTGGACTAGTTTCCTACGAGCAGTACTTC.

This chain links TRBV12-3 or TRBV12-4 with TRBJ1-5; possibly TRBD1 for D (5 bases). The CDR3 is 14 amino acids. V was clipped by 6 bases and J by 3 bases, with 12 bases between them. CDR3 protein: CASRRGPINQPQHF. The DNA of the CDR3 is TGTGCCAGCAGGAGGGGACCGATCAATCAGCCCCAGCATTTT.

J is TRBJ2-3 and V is TRBV29-1, with TRBD2 identical over 15 bases. Trimming took 3 bases from V and 3 from J; bases not matched to a gene: 4. Germline CDR1 and CDR2: SQVTM and ANQGSEA. The CDR3 contains 16 residues. In DNA form, the CDR3 reads TGCAGCGTTGATGGGACTAGCGGGGGGAGGACAGATACGCAGTATTTT. Translating it yields CSVDGTSGGRTDTQYF.

The chain is built from TRBV7-2 and TRBJ2-1, with TRBD2 matching 11 bases. CDR1 and CDR2 (germline): SGHTA, FQGNSA. CDR3 length: 16 amino acids. V dropped 8 bases and J dropped 6; count of bases not matched to a gene: 12. This chain's CDR3 is CASGVLAGGGGNEQFF. CDR3 sequence (DNA): TGTGCCAGCGGCGTCCTAGCGGGGGGAGGTGGCAATGAGCAGTTCTTC.

The DNA for the CDR3 is TGCGCCAGCAGCCAAGAAAGGGCTGGCACAGATACGCAGTATTTT. Its translation is CASSQERAGTDTQYF. The rearrangement links TRBV4-3 to TRBJ2-3; D gene unclear. The CDR3 is 15 residues long. The V gene's germline CDR1 is LGHNA and CDR2 YSLEER. V was pared by 0 bases and J by 1 base, with 8 bases between.

The gene calls are TRBV28 and TRBJ2-1; 9 bases agree with TRBD1. V trimming: 2 bases; J trimming: 13 bases; junction bases outside the gene matches: 12. From germline, CDR1 is MDHEN and CDR2 SYDVKM. The CDR3 is 15 residues long. The CDR3 loop is CASSLGTGPPGSQFF. The CDR3 region has the DNA TGTGCCAGCAGTTTAGGGACAGGGCCACCAGGGTCCCAGTTCTTC.

A remark on this clonotype: The junction and the germline gene differ at one end; a read error may be behind it. The rearrangement joins TRBV10-3 to TRBJ1-5, with D perhaps matching TRBD1 (5 bases). Germline V lookup: CDR1 ENHRY, CDR2 SYGVKD. The CDR3 contains 15 residues. The CDR3 bases are TGTGCCGTCAGTGAGTCGGGGGTTCTTAATCAGCCCCAGCATTTT. Translating it yields CAVSESGVLNQPQHF.

CDR3 bases: TGTGCCAGCAGCCAAGTCTTCGGGACAGGGAGTTCCCACGAGCAGTACTTC. Protein: CASSQVFGTGSSHEQYF. The rearrangement links TRBV4-2 to TRBJ2-4, with 9 bases aligning to TRBD1. The J call is in doubt because the DNA end fits TRBJ2-7 better. The CDR3 totals 17 residues. The V gene's germline CDR1 is LGHNA and CDR2 YNFKEQ.

The CDR3 spells CASPQGAGDTQYF. CDR3 nucleotide sequence: TGTGCCAGCCCCCAAGGGGCCGGAGATACGCAGTATTTT. The chain employs TRBV7-2 and TRBJ2-3; a weak D match, TRBD1 (5 bases). CDR3 length: 13 residues. The germline gives CDR1 SGHTA, CDR2 FQGNSA. V gave up 8 bases and J gave up 5 bases, with 14 bases separating them.

V and J are TRBV5-6 and TRBJ1-4; D might be TRBD1 (5 bases). Germline values: CDR1 SGHDT, CDR2 YYEEEE. The ends were cut back, 3 bases at V and 7 bases at J, with 13 bases in the middle. The CDR3 runs to 14 residues. The CDR3, as DNA: TGTGCCAGCAGCTCCCGACAGAAGTCTGAAAAACTGTTTTTT. Protein: CASSSRQKSEKLFF.

Regarding this clonotype: A junction end diverges from the germline sequence, so it may reflect a read error. The genes are TRBV5-1 and TRBJ1-4, with TRBD1 as a possible D gene (5 bases). The length of the CDR3 is 14 residues. Germline-derived CDR1 and CDR2 are SGHRS and YFSETQ. CDR3 region: CASSLVRGNEKLFF. The CDR3 nucleotides are TGTGCCAGCAGCTTAGTGCGGGGGAATGAAAAACTGTTTTTT.

The V gene is TRBV28, the J gene TRBJ2-5; D is unclear. The J call is uncertain, as TRBJ2-7 better fits the DNA end. The CDR3 covers 14 residues. CDR1 is MDHEN, CDR2 SYDVKM, per germline. The chain's CDR3 is CASSTPGSFYEQYF. CDR3 sequence (DNA): TGTGCCAGCAGTACCCCTGGCAGCTTCTACGAGCAGTACTTC.

The chain combines TRBV6-2 or TRBV6-3 with TRBJ1-6; D is unresolved. V lost 2 bases and J 9 bases, leaving 11 bases between the germline ends. This CDR3 region has 14 residues. The V gene's germline CDR1 is MNHEY and CDR2 SVGEGT. CDR3 protein: CASSYIGMSSPLHF. CDR3 nucleotide sequence: TGTGCCAGCAGTTACATAGGGATGAGTTCACCCCTCCACTTT.